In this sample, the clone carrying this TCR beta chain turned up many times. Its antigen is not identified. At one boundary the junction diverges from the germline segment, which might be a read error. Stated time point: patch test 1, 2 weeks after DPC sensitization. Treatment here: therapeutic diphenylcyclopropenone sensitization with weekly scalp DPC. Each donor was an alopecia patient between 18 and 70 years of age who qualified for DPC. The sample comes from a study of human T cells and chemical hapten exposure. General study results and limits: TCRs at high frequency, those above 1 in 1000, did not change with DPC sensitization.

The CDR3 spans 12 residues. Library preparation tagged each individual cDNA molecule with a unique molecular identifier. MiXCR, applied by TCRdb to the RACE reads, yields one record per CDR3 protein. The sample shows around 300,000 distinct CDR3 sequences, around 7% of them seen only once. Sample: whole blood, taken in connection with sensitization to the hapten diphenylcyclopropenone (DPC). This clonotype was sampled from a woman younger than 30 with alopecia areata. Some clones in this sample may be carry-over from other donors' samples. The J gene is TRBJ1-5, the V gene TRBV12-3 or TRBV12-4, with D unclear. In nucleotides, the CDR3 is TGTGCCAGCAGCTTAGAGGGCCAGCCCCAGCATTTT. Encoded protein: CASSLEGQPQHF.